What follows describes a single T cell receptor beta chain. The sample belongs to a study of patients and donors after allogeneic stem cell transplantation. Germline CDR1 is MNHEY and CDR2 is SMNVEV (reference sequence). CDR3 length: 13 residues. V was trimmed by 6 bases and J by 5 bases, leaving 13 bases between them. MiXCR, applied by TCRdb to the RT-PCR reads, yields one record per CDR3 protein. This table has around 170,000 distinct CDR3 sequences, about 24% appearing once. Input material: blood, either unsorted or a sorted T cell fraction (not recorded which). The V gene is TRBV27, the J gene TRBJ1-1, with TRBD1 as a possible D gene (6 bases). The sequence derives from a human donor who was either an allogeneic HSCT recipient or a stem cell or donor lymphocyte infusion donor (not recorded which). It is not recorded whose cells these are; they may come from a transplant donor. The CDR3 DNA reads TGTGCCAGCAGCAGAGGGGGGGGAACTGAAGCTTTCTTT. Protein sequence: CASSRGGGTEAFF.